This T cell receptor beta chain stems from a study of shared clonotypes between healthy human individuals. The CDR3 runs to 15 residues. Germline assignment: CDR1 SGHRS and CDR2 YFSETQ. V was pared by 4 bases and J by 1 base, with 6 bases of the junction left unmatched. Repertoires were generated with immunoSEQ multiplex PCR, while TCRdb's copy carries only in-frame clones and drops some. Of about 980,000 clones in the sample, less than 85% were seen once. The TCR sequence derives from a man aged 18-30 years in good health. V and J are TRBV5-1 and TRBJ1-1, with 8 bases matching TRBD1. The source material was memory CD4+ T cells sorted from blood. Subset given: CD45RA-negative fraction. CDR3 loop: CASSRDRLGNTEAFF. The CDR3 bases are TGCGCCAGCAGCAGGGACAGGCTCGGGAACACTGAAGCTTTCTTT. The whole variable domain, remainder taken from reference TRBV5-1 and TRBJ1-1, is KAGVTQTPRYLIKTRGQQVTLSCSPISGHRSVSWYQQTPGQGLQFLFEYFSETQRNKGNFPGRFSGRQFSNSRSEMNVSTLELGDSALYLCASSRDRLGNTEAFFGQGTRLTVV.